The 19 T cell receptor beta chains listed next were all sequenced from one sample in a study of shared clonotypes between healthy human individuals. Assay used: immunoSEQ multiplex PCR; TCRdb lists only in-frame clones, some missing. The table lists about 450,000 clones, 75% to 85% of them singletons. The sequenced material came from PBMCs. The receptors were sampled from a woman aged 40 to 55 in good health. Some clones in this sample may be carry-over from other donors' samples.

The chain combines TRBV14 with TRBJ2-5, with TRBD2 matching 12 bases. Germline V gene sequence: CDR1 SGHDN, CDR2 FVKESK. With V trimmed by 3 bases and J by 5 bases, 13 bases remained unmatched. This CDR3 has 18 residues. This CDR3 is CASSQLRRLAGVGETQYF. In DNA, the CDR3 is TGTGCCAGCAGCCAGTTAAGAAGACTAGCGGGAGTTGGGGAGACCCAGTACTTC.

The chain has TRBV19 and TRBJ2-7; 11 bases map to TRBD2. CDR1 and CDR2 (germline): LNHDA, SQIVND (reference sequence). The CDR3 covers 15 residues. With 5 bases clipped from V and 3 bases from J, the junction kept 6 bases outside the gene matches. CDR3 DNA: TGTGCCAGTAGTCCACGACTAGCGGGACTCTACGAGCAGTACTTC. Amino acids: CASSPRLAGLYEQYF.

As to this clone: Other nucleotide sequences from this sample produce the same CDR3. The V gene is TRBV18, the J gene TRBJ2-2; D remains ambiguous. The germline V and J ends were trimmed by 3 bases and 0 bases, with 2 bases remaining between them. This CDR3 spans 13 amino acids. Per the germline V gene, CDR1 is KGHSH and CDR2 is LQKENI. Written as DNA, the CDR3 is TGTGCCAGCTCACCCGCGAACACCGGGGAGCTGTTTTTT. It codes for CASSPANTGELFF. The full variable domain, completed using reference TRBV18 and TRBJ2-2, is NAGVMQNPRHLVRRRGQEARLRCSPMKGHSHVYWYRQLPEEGLKFMVYLQKENIIDESGMPKERFSAEFPKEGPSILRIQQVVRGDSAAYFCASSPANTGELFFGEGSRLTVL.

This clone was observed a handful of times. The V and J genes are TRBV14 and TRBJ1-2; D may be TRBD1 (6 bases). Looked up from germline, CDR1 is SGHDN and CDR2 is FVKESK. The CDR3 consists of 13 residues. V was trimmed by 4 bases and J by 4 bases, leaving 10 bases between them. In nucleotides, the CDR3 is TGTGCCAGCAGCCTCAGGGGCCTCTATGGCTACACCTTC. It specifies CASSLRGLYGYTF.

The CDR3 sequence: CASSPRGGSSGNTIYF. CDR3 in DNA: TGTGCCAGCTCACCGAGGGGCGGAAGCTCTGGAAACACCATATATTTT. The chain combines TRBV18 with TRBJ1-3; a weak D match, TRBD1 (5 bases). The CDR3 extends over 16 amino acids. Trimming pared 3 bases from V and 0 bases from J, leaving 12 bases between. Germline lookup yields CDR1 KGHSH and CDR2 LQKENI.

As for this clone: Mismatch with germline at one junction end may stem from a read error. As DNA, the CDR3 is TGCGCCAGCAGCCAAGCCGCAACGGGACAGCAAGAGACCCAGTACTTC. Its protein is CASSQAATGQQETQYF. V is TRBV5-8 and J is TRBJ2-5, with 7 bases aligning to TRBD1. The V gene's germline CDR1 is SGHTS and CDR2 YDEGEE. This CDR3 region has 16 residues.

This rearrangement joins TRBV6-1 to TRBJ2-1; 8 bases match TRBD2. This CDR3 comprises 14 residues. The V gene end was trimmed by 6 bases and the J gene end by 4 bases; junction bases not matched to a gene: 5. CDR1 MNHNS and CDR2 SASEGT come from the germline V gene. The CDR3 DNA reads TGTGCCAGCAGGGTAGCGGGGCTGTACAATGAGCAGTTCTTC. The encoded protein is CASRVAGLYNEQFF.

This clone was seen just once. CDR3 residues: CASSIGGFLQYF. CDR3 coding DNA: TGTGCCAGTAGTATAGGAGGGTTTCTGCAGTATTTT. The chain employs TRBV19 and TRBJ2-3; D may be TRBD2 (5 bases). The V end was cut by 1 base, the J end by 11 bases, with 10 bases between. This CDR3 contains 12 residues. In germline, CDR1 is LNHDA, CDR2 SQIVND (reference sequence). Looking up the rest from reference TRBV19 and TRBJ2-3 gives the full variable domain: DGGITQSPKYLFRKEGQNVTLSCEQNLNHDAMYWYRQDPGQGLRLIYYSQIVNDFQKGDIAEGYSVSREKKESFPLTVTSAQKNPTAFYLCASSIGGFLQYFGPGTRLTVL.

In this sample, this clone turned up once. The chain joins TRBV7-2 to TRBJ1-5, with TRBD1 matching over 9 bases. This CDR3 has 15 residues. Germline CDR1 SGHTA, CDR2 FQGNSA. The V segment lost 5 bases and the J segment 6 bases; nucleotides outside the gene matches: 8. The CDR3 bases are TGTGCCAGCAGCACCCGGACAGGGGCCGGTCAGCCCCAGCATTTT. As protein: CASSTRTGAGQPQHF. The full variable domain, its missing parts supplied by reference TRBV7-2 and TRBJ1-5, is GAGVSQSPSNKVTEKGKDVELRCDPISGHTALYWYRQSLGQGLEFLIYFQGNSAPDKSGLPSDRFSAERTGGSVSTLTIQRTQQEDSAVYLCASSTRTGAGQPQHFGDGTRLSIL.

V usage is TRBV30 and J usage is TRBJ2-3; 7 nucleotides agree with TRBD2. The junction had 3 bases not matched to a gene; V was cut back by 3 bases and J by 3 bases. The CDR3 has 13 amino acids. Germline loops: CDR1 GTSNPN, CDR2 SVGIG (reference sequence). Here the CDR3 DNA reads TGTGCCTGGAGGGTGGGAGGGACAGATACGCAGTATTTT. This encodes CAWRVGGTDTQYF.

This clone showed up many times. This chain joins TRBV7-8 and TRBJ2-1, with D tentatively TRBD2 (5 bases). V gave up 4 bases and J gave up 5 bases, with 9 bases separating them. Germline V gene lookup returns CDR1 SGHVS and CDR2 FQNEAQ. The CDR3 sequence is 13 residues long. CDR3 residues: CASSSGLDNEQFF. The CDR3 bases are TGTGCCAGCAGCTCCGGACTGGACAATGAGCAGTTCTTC.

This sequence joins TRBV19 and TRBJ2-7; 7 bases align to TRBD1. Germline V gene lookup returns CDR1 LNHDA and CDR2 SQIVND (reference sequence). The CDR3 loop spans 14 amino acids. Trimming cost V 5 bases and J 5 bases; bases outside gene matches: 9. CDR3 nucleotide sequence: TGTGCCAGTAGTCCCCGGGGACAGCCCGACGAGCAGTACTTC. Protein sequence: CASSPRGQPDEQYF.

The V call is TRBV6-4, the J call TRBJ1-3, with D tentatively TRBD1 (6 bases). Looked up from germline, CDR1 is MRHNA and CDR2 is SNTAGT. Trimming cost V 1 base and J 0 bases, with 13 bases left between them. This CDR3 spans 17 amino acids. The CDR3 DNA sequence: TGTGCCAGCAGTGACTTACAGGGAGGTTGCTCTGGAAACACCATATATTTT. Its translation is CASSDLQGGCSGNTIYF.

The gene calls are TRBV28 and TRBJ1-5, with unresolved D. This CDR3 contains 12 residues. Germline CDR1 and CDR2: MDHEN and SYDVKM. Between the trimmed V and J ends, which lost 2 bases and 6 bases, there was a span of 5 bases. This chain's CDR3 is CASSLVAQPQHF. The CDR3 DNA is TGTGCCAGCAGTTTAGTGGCTCAGCCCCAGCATTTT.

The V and J genes are TRBV6-5 and TRBJ2-7; 9 nucleotides match TRBD1. The CDR3 has 14 residues. CDR1 and CDR2 (germline): MNHEY, SVGAGI. Trimming removed 5 bases from V and 3 bases from J; junction bases left unmatched: 5. CDR3 residues: CASSIGTGSYEQYF. CDR3 DNA sequence: TGTGCCAGCAGTATCGGGACAGGGAGCTACGAGCAGTACTTC.

This clone was seen a handful of times. The chain carries TRBV11-2 and TRBJ2-1, with D hard to call. Looked up from germline, CDR1 is SGHAT and CDR2 is FQNNGV. This CDR3 contains 13 residues. V shed 8 bases and J shed 4 bases, with 12 bases lying between them. CDR3 DNA sequence: TGTGCCAGCGGTAGGATGGCTTACAATGAGCAGTTCTTC. This codes for CASGRMAYNEQFF.

With regard to this clone: Other DNA sequences in the same sample also yield this CDR3. This rearrangement joins TRBV7-9 to TRBJ2-7, with 12 bases matching TRBD2. The CDR3 extends over 17 amino acids. Germline lookup yields CDR1 SEHNR and CDR2 FQNEAQ (reference sequence). V lost 5 bases to trimming and J lost 0 bases; unmatched junction nucleotides: 8. This chain's CDR3 is CASSAGLAGTSSYEQYF. The CDR3 coding sequence is TGTGCCAGCAGCGCCGGACTAGCGGGAACTAGCTCCTACGAGCAGTACTTC.

V gene TRBV29-1 combines with J gene TRBJ2-7, with a tentative D call TRBD1 (7 bases). Germline V CDR1 and CDR2: SQVTM, ANQGSEA. The CDR3 sequence is 15 residues long. Deletions cut 4 bases from V and 3 bases from J, with 19 bases between. The CDR3 sequence is CSVARQGGIYYEQYF. In nucleotides, the CDR3 is TGCAGCGTTGCCCGACAGGGAGGCATCTACTACGAGCAGTACTTC.

The chain has TRBV5-1 and TRBJ1-1; 7 bases are shared with TRBD1. The CDR3 runs 16 residues. Germline V gene lookup returns CDR1 SGHRS and CDR2 YFSETQ. V was pared by 3 bases and J by 0 bases, with 8 bases of the junction left unmatched. The CDR3 spells CASSSLRDSVNTEAFF. DNA for the CDR3: TGCGCCAGCAGCTCCCTCCGGGACAGCGTGAACACTGAAGCTTTCTTT.